Each of the 18 T cell receptor beta chains below was sequenced from the same sample in a study of blood T cell repertoires in COVID-19. Only in-frame clones appear in the TCRdb table, and some are missing; sequencing was by immunoSEQ multiplex PCR. The table shows approximately 220,000 clones, with approximately 84% occurring only once. The sequenced material came from peripheral blood. The receptors were sampled from a man aged 50 or older who had recovered from COVID-19.

This clone was counted once. This chain links TRBV28 with TRBJ2-2; 7 bases are a match to TRBD2. The CDR3 is made up of 15 amino acids. CDR1 is MDHEN and CDR2 is SYDVKM in the germline V gene. V shed 6 bases and J 7 bases; nucleotides not matched to a gene: 11. The CDR3 is CASRLGGSGGGELFF. The CDR3, as DNA: TGTGCCAGCAGACTCGGCGGGAGTGGAGGCGGGGAGCTGTTTTTT.

V is TRBV5-1 and J is TRBJ2-1, with TRBD1 as a possible D gene (6 bases). This CDR3 spans 14 amino acids. The germline CDR1 and CDR2 sequences are SGHRS and YFSETQ. Trimming shortened V by 3 bases and J by 2 bases, and 9 bases separated the two germline ends. For the CDR3, the DNA is TGCGCCAGCAGCTCTCGGACAGCCTACAATGAGCAGTTCTTC. Translated, it gives CASSSRTAYNEQFF.

V is TRBV21-1 and J is TRBJ1-2; the table's D call of TRBD1 was not tested on the DNA. TRBV21-1 is classified as a pseudogene. CDR3 length equals 18 residues. The CDR3 nucleotides are TGTGCCAGCAGCCTATACAGGGGCGGTATATTGGTCGGGAATGGCTACACCTTC. Translated: CASSLYRGGILVGNGYTF.

The chain is built from TRBV6-1 and TRBJ2-7, with 16 bases identical to TRBD2. From germline, CDR1 is MNHNS and CDR2 SASEGT. With V trimmed by 1 base and J by 7 bases, 13 bases remained unmatched. This CDR3 region has 19 residues. CDR3 nucleotides: TGTGCCAGCAGTGAAGTGACACCGGGACTAGCGGGAGGGCCACGAGAGCAGTACTTC. Translation gives CASSEVTPGLAGGPREQYF.

The V call is TRBV27, the J call TRBJ2-1; TRBD2 matches 10 bases. CDR1 is MNHEY, CDR2 SMNVEV, per germline (reference sequence). The CDR3 length is 16 residues. J gave up 6 bases and V 2 bases, and 7 bases lay outside the gene matches. The CDR3 DNA reads TGTGCCAGCAGTTTAGACAGCCTAGCGGGAGCCAATGAGCAGTTCTTC. Translation: CASSLDSLAGANEQFF.

The rearrangement links TRBV11-2 to TRBJ2-1; TRBD2 matches at 9 bases. V trimming: 3 bases; J trimming: 13 bases; junction bases outside the gene matches: 16. The CDR3 is made up of 16 amino acids. In germline, CDR1 is SGHAT, CDR2 FQNNGV. CDR3 protein: CASSFFRGLADVVQFF. CDR3 coding DNA: TGTGCCAGCAGCTTCTTTAGGGGACTAGCTGACGTCGTTCAGTTCTTC.

V usage is TRBV2 and J usage is TRBJ1-1; D is unresolved. The length of the CDR3 is 14 residues. Trimming took 2 bases from V and 1 from J, leaving 8 bases between them. Looked up from germline, CDR1 is SNHLY and CDR2 is FYNNEI. The CDR3 nucleotides read TGTGCCAGCAGTGAAAGGAGGCCGAACACTGAAGCTTTCTTT. Translation gives CASSERRPNTEAFF.

The chain carries TRBV27 and TRBJ2-3; weak D call: TRBD2 (6 bases). With 8 bases removed from V and 2 bases from J, the gap between germline ends came to 11 bases. The CDR3 loop spans 13 amino acids. The germline CDR1 and CDR2 sequences are MNHEY and SMNVEV (reference sequence). The CDR3 sequence: CASLGLTTDTQYF. CDR3 nucleotide sequence: TGTGCCAGCCTTGGACTAACCACAGATACGCAGTATTTT.

The V call is TRBV10-1, the J call TRBJ2-7; 10 bases fit TRBD2. With 0 bases clipped from V and 3 bases from J, the junction kept 2 bases outside the gene matches. This CDR3 region has 15 residues. Germline values: CDR1 WNHNN, CDR2 SYGVQD (reference sequence). The CDR3 sequence is CASSESIAGGYEQYF. DNA for the CDR3: TGCGCCAGCAGTGAGTCTATAGCGGGAGGCTACGAGCAGTACTTC.

The chain employs TRBV7-9 and TRBJ2-7; D not resolved. The CDR3 is made up of 14 amino acids. Trimming shortened V by 0 bases and J by 2 bases, and 8 bases separated the two germline ends. The V gene's germline CDR1 is SEHNR and CDR2 FQNEAQ (reference sequence). Here the CDR3 reads CASSLAGVTYEQYF. In DNA form, the CDR3 reads TGTGCCAGCAGCTTAGCGGGCGTAACCTACGAGCAGTACTTC.

A few counts support this clone. CDR3 sequence reads: CAWSVTGVSPLHF. The DNA of the CDR3 is TGTGCCTGGAGTGTAACAGGGGTCTCACCCCTCCACTTT. This sequence joins TRBV30 and TRBJ1-6; 7 bases line up with TRBD1. The ends lost 0 bases at V and 10 bases at J; junction bases unmatched: 3. Germline CDR1 GTSNPN, CDR2 SVGIG (reference sequence). The CDR3 is made up of 13 amino acids.

Notes on this clone: Other nucleotide sequences in the sample specify the same CDR3. V and J are TRBV27 and TRBJ1-1; possibly TRBD1 for D (6 bases). V lost 3 bases and J 1 base, leaving 9 bases between the germline ends. CDR1 MNHEY and CDR2 SMNVEV come from the germline V gene (reference sequence). The CDR3 length is 14 residues. The CDR3, as DNA: TGTGCCAGCAGTTTGGGCAGGGGGAACACTGAAGCTTTCTTT. Amino acids: CASSLGRGNTEAFF.

This chain joins TRBV5-5 and TRBJ2-5, with 11 bases fitting TRBD2. The CDR3 spans 16 residues. V was clipped by 4 bases and J by 2 bases; unmatched bases: 7. CDR1 and CDR2 (germline): SGHKS, YYEKEE (reference sequence). Here the CDR3 reads CASSPRLAGRQETQYF. As DNA, the CDR3 is TGTGCCAGCAGCCCGAGACTAGCGGGAAGGCAAGAGACCCAGTACTTC.

The chain employs TRBV5-1 and TRBJ2-5, with 10 bases matching TRBD2. The J segment lost 2 bases and the V segment lost 0 bases, leaving 4 bases of the junction unmatched. Germline V gene data show CDR1 as SGHRS and CDR2 as YFSETQ. This CDR3 has 16 amino acids. This CDR3 reads CASSLVLAGAQETQYF. The CDR3, as DNA: TGCGCCAGCAGCTTGGTTCTAGCGGGAGCTCAAGAGACCCAGTACTTC.

The chain links TRBV18 to TRBJ2-1, with TRBD2 identical over 11 bases. CDR1 KGHSH and CDR2 LQKENI come from the germline V gene. The CDR3 runs to 17 residues. V lost 2 bases, J lost 7 bases, and 10 bases stayed unmatched. CDR3 in amino acids: CASSPRLTSGSTNEQFF. Written as DNA, the CDR3 is TGTGCCAGCTCACCAAGGCTTACTAGCGGGAGCACGAATGAGCAGTTCTTC.

The rearrangement links TRBV6-4 to TRBJ1-2, with 9 positions matching TRBD1. The CDR3 contains 15 residues. Trimming at V came to 0 bases and at J to 8 bases, leaving 7 bases not matched to a gene. Germline loops: CDR1 MRHNA, CDR2 SNTAGT. This chain's CDR3 is CASSDSGQGIGGYTF. The CDR3 DNA is TGTGCCAGCAGTGACTCAGGACAGGGGATCGGCGGCTACACCTTC.

J is TRBJ1-1 and V is TRBV19; D gene unclear. The V end was cut by 5 bases, the J end by 2 bases, with 12 bases between. The CDR3 spans 14 residues. The germline V gene has CDR1 LNHDA and CDR2 SQIVND (reference sequence). The chain's CDR3 is CASSLLRGNTEAFF. DNA for the CDR3: TGTGCCAGTAGTCTGCTTAGAGGTAACACTGAAGCTTTCTTT.

The V and J genes are TRBV5-1 and TRBJ1-1, with a possible D match to TRBD1 (5 bases). Germline CDR1 reads SGHRS; CDR2 reads YFSETQ. CDR3 length equals 13 residues. V was trimmed by 7 bases and J by 0 bases, leaving 10 bases between them. The CDR3 region has the DNA TGCGCCAGCCGGAGGGGTGTGAACACTGAAGCTTTCTTT. It yields the protein CASRRGVNTEAFF.